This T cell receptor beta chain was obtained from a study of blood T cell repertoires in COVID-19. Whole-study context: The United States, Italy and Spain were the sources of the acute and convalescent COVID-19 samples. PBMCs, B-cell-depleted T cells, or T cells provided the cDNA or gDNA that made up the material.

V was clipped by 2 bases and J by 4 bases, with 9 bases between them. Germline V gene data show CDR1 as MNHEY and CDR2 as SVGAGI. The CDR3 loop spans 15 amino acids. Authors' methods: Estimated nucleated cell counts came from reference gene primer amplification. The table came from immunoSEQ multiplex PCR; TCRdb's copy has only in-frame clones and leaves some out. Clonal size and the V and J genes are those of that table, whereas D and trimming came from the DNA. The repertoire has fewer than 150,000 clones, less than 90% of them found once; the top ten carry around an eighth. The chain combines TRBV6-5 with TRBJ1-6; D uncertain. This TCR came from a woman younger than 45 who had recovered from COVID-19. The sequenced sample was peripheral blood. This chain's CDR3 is CASSYGLLYNSPLHF. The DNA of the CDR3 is TGTGCCAGCAGTTACGGGCTCCTTTATAATTCACCCCTCCACTTT.